Only a few counts were recorded for the clone carrying this T cell receptor beta chain. Its antigen is unidentified. The data were obtained in a study of beta chain features in type 1 diabetes. General observations from the study: All four CD4+ subsets from Type 1 diabetes patients carried moderately but significantly shorter TCRB CDR3s.

Every bit of the isolated RNA underwent reverse transcription, so sequencing read expressed TCRB transcripts. Samples of naive, central memory and regulatory T cells yielded a mean of approximately 3.7 million reads. The protocol was immunoSEQ multiplex PCR, while the TCRdb copy is restricted to in-frame clones and leaves out a portion. The repertoire holds 400,000 or so clones, 10% to 15% seen once, with around 0.0099% in the top ten. The germline gives CDR1 LGHNA, CDR2 YSLEER. This CDR3 has 17 amino acids. V lost 3 bases, J lost 3 bases, and 9 bases stayed unmatched. This sequence originates from a woman aged 18-29 years with type 1 diabetes. Sequenced sample: naive CD4+ T cells from blood. The genes are TRBV4-3 and TRBJ2-1; 9 bases line up with TRBD1. CDR3 sequence (DNA): TGCGCCAGCAGCCAGGGACAGGGCCCCTCTTACTACAATGAGCAGTTCTTC. Its protein is CASSQGQGPSYYNEQFF.